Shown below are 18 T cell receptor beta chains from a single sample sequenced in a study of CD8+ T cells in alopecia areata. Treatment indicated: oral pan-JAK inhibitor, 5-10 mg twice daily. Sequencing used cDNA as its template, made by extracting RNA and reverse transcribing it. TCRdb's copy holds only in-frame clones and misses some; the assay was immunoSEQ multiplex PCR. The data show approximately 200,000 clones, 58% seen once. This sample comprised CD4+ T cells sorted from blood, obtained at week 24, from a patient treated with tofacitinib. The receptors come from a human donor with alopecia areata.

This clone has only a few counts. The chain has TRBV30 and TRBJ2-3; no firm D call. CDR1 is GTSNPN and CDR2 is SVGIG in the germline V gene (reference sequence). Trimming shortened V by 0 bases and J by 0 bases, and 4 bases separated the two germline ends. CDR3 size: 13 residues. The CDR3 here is CAWSVWSTDTQYF. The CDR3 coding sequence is TGTGCCTGGAGTGTCTGGAGCACAGATACGCAGTATTTT.

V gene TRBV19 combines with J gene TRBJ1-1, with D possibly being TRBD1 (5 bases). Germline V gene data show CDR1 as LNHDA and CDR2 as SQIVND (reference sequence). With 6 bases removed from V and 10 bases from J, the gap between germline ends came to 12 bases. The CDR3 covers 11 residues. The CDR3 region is CASSPGLAAFF. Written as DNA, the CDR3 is TGTGCCAGTAGCCCAGGGTTGGCAGCTTTCTTT. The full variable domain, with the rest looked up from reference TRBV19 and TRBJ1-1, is DGGITQSPKYLFRKEGQNVTLSCEQNLNHDAMYWYRQDPGQGLRLIYYSQIVNDFQKGDIAEGYSVSREKKESFPLTVTSAQKNPTAFYLCASSPGLAAFFGQGTRLTVV.

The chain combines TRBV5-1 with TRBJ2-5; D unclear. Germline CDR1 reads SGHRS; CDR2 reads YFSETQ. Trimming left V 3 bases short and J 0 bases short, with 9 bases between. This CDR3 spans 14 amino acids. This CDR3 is CASSYQQYQETQYF. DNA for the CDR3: TGCGCCAGCAGCTATCAGCAGTACCAAGAGACCCAGTACTTC.

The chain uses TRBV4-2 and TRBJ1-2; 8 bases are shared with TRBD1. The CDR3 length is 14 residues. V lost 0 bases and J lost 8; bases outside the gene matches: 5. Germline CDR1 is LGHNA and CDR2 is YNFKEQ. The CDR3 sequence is CASSQEGTGGGYTF. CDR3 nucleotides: TGTGCCAGCAGCCAAGAGGGGACAGGAGGAGGCTACACCTTC.

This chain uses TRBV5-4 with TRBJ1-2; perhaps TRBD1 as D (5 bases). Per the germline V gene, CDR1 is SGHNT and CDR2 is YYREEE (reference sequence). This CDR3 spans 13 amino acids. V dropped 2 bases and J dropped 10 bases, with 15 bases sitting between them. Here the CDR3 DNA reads TGTGCCAGCAGCTTTTCCCAGGGTAATGACTACACCTTC. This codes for CASSFSQGNDYTF.

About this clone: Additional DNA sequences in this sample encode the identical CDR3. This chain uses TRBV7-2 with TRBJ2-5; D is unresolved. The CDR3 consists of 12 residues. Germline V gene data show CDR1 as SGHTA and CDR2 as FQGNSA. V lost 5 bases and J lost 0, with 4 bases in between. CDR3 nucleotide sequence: TGTGCCAGCAGCCTGTACCAAGAGACCCAGTACTTC. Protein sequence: CASSLYQETQYF.

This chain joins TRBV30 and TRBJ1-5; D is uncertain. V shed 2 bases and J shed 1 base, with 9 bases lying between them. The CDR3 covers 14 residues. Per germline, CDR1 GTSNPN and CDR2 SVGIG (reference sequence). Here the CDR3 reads CAWSTLESNQPQHF. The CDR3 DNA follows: TGTGCCTGGAGTACTCTAGAGAGCAATCAGCCCCAGCATTTT. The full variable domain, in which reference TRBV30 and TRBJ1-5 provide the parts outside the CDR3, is SQTIHQWPATLVQPVGSPLSLECTVEGTSNPNLYWYRQAAGRGLQLLFYSVGIGQISSEVPQNLSASRPQDRQFILSSKKLLLSDSGFYLCAWSTLESNQPQHFGDGTRLSIL.

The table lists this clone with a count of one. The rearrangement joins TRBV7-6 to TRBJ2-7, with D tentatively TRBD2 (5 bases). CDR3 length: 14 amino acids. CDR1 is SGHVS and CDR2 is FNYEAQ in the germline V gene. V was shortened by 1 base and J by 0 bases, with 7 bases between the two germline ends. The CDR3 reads CASSLGGISYEQYF. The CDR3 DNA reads TGTGCCAGCAGCTTAGGAGGGATCTCCTACGAGCAGTACTTC. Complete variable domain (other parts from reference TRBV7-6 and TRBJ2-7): GAGVSQSPRYKVTKRGQDVALRCDPISGHVSLYWYRQALGQGPEFLTYFNYEAQQDKSGLPNDRFSAERPEGSISTLTIQRTEQRDSAMYRCASSLGGISYEQYFGPGTRLTVT.

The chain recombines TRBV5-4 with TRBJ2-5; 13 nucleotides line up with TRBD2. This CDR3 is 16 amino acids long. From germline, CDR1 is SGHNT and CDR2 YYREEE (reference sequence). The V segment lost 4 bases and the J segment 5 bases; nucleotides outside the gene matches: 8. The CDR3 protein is CASSPRLAGGMETQYF. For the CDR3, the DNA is TGTGCCAGCAGCCCTCGACTAGCGGGGGGAATGGAGACCCAGTACTTC.

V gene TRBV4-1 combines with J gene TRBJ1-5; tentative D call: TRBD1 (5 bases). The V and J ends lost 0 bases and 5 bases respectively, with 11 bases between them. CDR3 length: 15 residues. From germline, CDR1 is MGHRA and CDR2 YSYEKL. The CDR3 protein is CASSQDPQVHQPQHF. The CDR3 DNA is TGCGCCAGCAGCCAAGATCCACAGGTTCATCAGCCCCAGCATTTT.

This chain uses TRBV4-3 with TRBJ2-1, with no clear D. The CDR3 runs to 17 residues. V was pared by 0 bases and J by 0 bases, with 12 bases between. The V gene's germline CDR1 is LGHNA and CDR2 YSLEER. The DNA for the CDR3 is TGCGCCAGCAGCCAAGACTTGCGGAAGAGCTCCTACAATGAGCAGTTCTTC. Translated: CASSQDLRKSSYNEQFF.

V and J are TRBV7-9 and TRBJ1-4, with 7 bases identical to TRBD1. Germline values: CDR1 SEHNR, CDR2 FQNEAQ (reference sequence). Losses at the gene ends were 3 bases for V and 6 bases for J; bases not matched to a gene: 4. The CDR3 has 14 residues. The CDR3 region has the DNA TGTGCCAGCAGCTTTCGTGACAGGGATGAAAAACTGTTTTTT. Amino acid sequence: CASSFRDRDEKLFF.

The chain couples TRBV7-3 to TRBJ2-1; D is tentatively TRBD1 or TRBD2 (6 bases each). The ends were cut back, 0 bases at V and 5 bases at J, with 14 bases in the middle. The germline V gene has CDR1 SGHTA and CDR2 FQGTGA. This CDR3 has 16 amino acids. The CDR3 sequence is CASSLTSGAGNNEQFF. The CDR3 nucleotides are TGTGCCAGCAGCTTAACGTCAGGGGCGGGGAACAATGAGCAGTTCTTC.

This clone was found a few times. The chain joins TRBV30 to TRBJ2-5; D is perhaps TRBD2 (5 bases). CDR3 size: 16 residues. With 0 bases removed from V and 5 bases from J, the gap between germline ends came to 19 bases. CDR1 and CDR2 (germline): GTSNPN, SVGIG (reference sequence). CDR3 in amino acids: CAWSVPTRHRRETQYF. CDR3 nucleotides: TGTGCCTGGAGTGTACCTACTAGACACCGACGGGAGACCCAGTACTTC.

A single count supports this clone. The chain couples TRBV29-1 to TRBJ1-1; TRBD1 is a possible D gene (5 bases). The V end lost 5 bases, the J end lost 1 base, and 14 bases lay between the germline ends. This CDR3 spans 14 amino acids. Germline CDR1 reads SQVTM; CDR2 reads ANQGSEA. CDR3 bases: TGCAGCGTTCGCTTAGGGGACGAGAACACTGAAGCTTTCTTT. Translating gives CSVRLGDENTEAFF.

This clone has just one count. CDR3 loop: CASGERGGYTF. The CDR3 DNA reads TGTGCCAGCGGGGAGAGGGGTGGCTACACCTTC. The genes are TRBV9 and TRBJ1-2; D possibly corresponds to TRBD1 (5 bases). The V end lost 7 bases, the J end lost 7 bases, and 11 bases lay between the germline ends. Germline CDR1 and CDR2: SGDLS and YYNGEE. This CDR3 region has 11 residues.

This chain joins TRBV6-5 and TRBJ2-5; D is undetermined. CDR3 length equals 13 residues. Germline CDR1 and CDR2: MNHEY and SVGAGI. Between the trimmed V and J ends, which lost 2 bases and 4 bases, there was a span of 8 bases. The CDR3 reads CASSYGLSETQYF. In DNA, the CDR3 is TGTGCCAGCAGTTACGGGTTGTCAGAGACCCAGTACTTC.

As DNA, the CDR3 is TGTGCCAGCAGTGTACCGGGACTAGCGGGGGGGCCCATCTCCACCGGGGAGCTGTTTTTT. Its translation: CASSVPGLAGGPISTGELFF. V is TRBV2 and J is TRBJ2-2; 16 positions agree with TRBD2. Germline V lookup: CDR1 SNHLY, CDR2 FYNNEI. CDR3 length equals 20 residues. The J segment lost 4 bases and the V segment lost 4 bases, leaving 12 bases of the junction unmatched.